This T cell receptor (beta chain) is drawn from a study of T cell repertoires in ileal Crohn's disease. Documented time point: inflamed ileum from the surgical specimen. Germline CDR1 GTSNPN, CDR2 SVGIG (reference sequence). The CDR3 contains 13 residues. V was pared by 1 base and J by 7 bases, with 11 bases between. The method was immunoSEQ multiplex PCR; TCRdb's version includes in-frame clones alone and lacks a portion of them. The table has 8,000 or so clones, around 85% seen once. The sample comprised ileal tissue. The chain joins TRBV30 to TRBJ1-5; D is perhaps TRBD1 (5 bases). This clonotype was sampled from an adult with Crohn's disease. DNA of the CDR3: TGTGCCTGGAGTGGGGGCACTGGCCAGCCCCAGCATTTT. Its translation is CAWSGGTGQPQHF.